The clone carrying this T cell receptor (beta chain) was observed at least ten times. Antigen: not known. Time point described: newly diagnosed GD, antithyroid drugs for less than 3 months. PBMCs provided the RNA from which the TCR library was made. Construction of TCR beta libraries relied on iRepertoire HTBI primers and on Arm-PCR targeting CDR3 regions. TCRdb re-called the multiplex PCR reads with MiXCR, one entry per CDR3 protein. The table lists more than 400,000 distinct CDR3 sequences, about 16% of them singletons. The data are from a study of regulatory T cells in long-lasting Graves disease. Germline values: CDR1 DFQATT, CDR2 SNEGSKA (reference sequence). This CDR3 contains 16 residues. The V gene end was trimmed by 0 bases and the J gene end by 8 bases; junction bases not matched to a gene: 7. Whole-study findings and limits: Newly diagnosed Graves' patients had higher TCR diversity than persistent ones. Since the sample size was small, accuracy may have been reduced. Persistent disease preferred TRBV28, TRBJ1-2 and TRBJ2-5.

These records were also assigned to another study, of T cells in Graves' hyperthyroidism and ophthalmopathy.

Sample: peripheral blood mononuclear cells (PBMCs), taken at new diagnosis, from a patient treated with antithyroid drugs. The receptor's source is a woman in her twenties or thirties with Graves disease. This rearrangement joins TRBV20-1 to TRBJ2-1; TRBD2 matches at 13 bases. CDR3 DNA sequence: TGCAGTGCTAGAGATGGGACTAGCGGGAAGAGGGATGAGCAGTTCTTC. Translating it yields CSARDGTSGKRDEQFF.